This is a list of T cell receptor beta chains from one sample in a study of a mutant IDH1 vaccine in newly diagnosed glioma. The repertoire was sequenced with immunoSEQ multiplex PCR; TCRdb's copy has only in-frame clones and lacks some. The sample lists under 65,000 clones, about 74% occurring once. This specimen was PBMCs, taken from a glioma patient treated with radiotherapy, temozolomide or both. The receptors were sampled from a woman in her thirties or forties with glioma. Both conserved end residues are part of each CDR3. Each record gives: V gene, J gene, D gene, clone size, CDR3 DNA, CDR3 protein. The D gene is left open where the match is weak. Some rows mark clone size as missing; the rest say once, few, many or name a class of expanded clone.

>TRBV2|TRBJ2-2|TRBD2|once
TGTGCCAGCAAGGGCCCCGGTAGCGGGGTGCATTACACCGGGGAGCTGTTTTTT
CASKGPGSGVHYTGELFF
>TRBV5-4|TRBJ1-5|NA|few
TGTGCCAGCAGCTTGGGAGGGGGAGATCAGCCCCAGCATTTT
CASSLGGGDQPQHF
>TRBV4-3|TRBJ1-2|TRBD1|NA
TGCGCCAGCAGCATCGGACAGGGGAACTATGGCTACACCTTC
CASSIGQGNYGYTF
>TRBV15|TRBJ2-2|NA|NA
TGTGCCACCAGCAGAGATCTCGGGGTGGGAATCGGGGAGCTGTTTTTT
CATSRDLGVGIGELFF
>TRBV4-2|TRBJ2-6|NA|once
TGTGCCAGCAGCCAAGCAGTGGGGCGCGGGGCCAACGTCCTGACTTTC
CASSQAVGRGANVLTF
>TRBV6-1|TRBJ1-2|NA|few
TGTGCCAGTACTTGGCGTGCTAACTATGGCTACACCTTC
CASTWRANYGYTF
>TRBV18|TRBJ1-1|NA|NA
TGTGCCAGCTCACCACCTGGAGCAGGGTTGGACACTGAAGCTTTCTTT
CASSPPGAGLDTEAFF
>TRBV20-1|TRBJ2-7|TRBD1|NA
TGCAGTGCTGATGACAGGGGGCGGAAGTACTTC
CSADDRGRKYF
>TRBV7-2|TRBJ2-7|TRBD1|NA
TGTGCCAGCAGCCGACAGGGATACGAGCAGTACTTC
CASSRQGYEQYF
>TRBV4-3|TRBJ2-4|TRBD1|once
TGCGCCAGCAGCCAAAACAGGGGAACCAAAAACATTCAGTACTTC
CASSQNRGTKNIQYF
>TRBV5-6|TRBJ2-7|NA|NA
TGTGCCAGCAGCTTGTCCGACGGCTACGAGCAGTACTTC
CASSLSDGYEQYF
>TRBV6-1|TRBJ1-1|NA|NA
TGTGCCAGCAGTGAAATCCCCCGGGGGGAAGCTTTCTTT
CASSEIPRGEAFF
>TRBV6-5|TRBJ2-3|TRBD1|NA
TGTGCCAGCAGGCCACAGGGGAGCACAGATACGCAGTATTTT
CASRPQGSTDTQYF
>TRBV18|TRBJ1-6|NA|NA
TGTGCCAGCTCACCGGTCCAGGACAGCAATTCACCCCTCCACTTT
CASSPVQDSNSPLHF
>TRBV20-1|TRBJ2-7|NA|NA
TGCAGTGCTTATCCGGGCCTTGAGCAGTACTTC
CSAYPGLEQYF
>TRBV19|TRBJ1-1|NA|few
TGTGCCAGTACCTCCTATTCCACTGAAGCTTTCTTT
CASTSYSTEAFF
>TRBV6-1|TRBJ2-3|NA|NA
TGTGCCAGCAGTGAAGATGCAAGCACGCAGTATTTT
CASSEDASTQYF
>TRBV2|TRBJ1-1|NA|few
TGTGCCAGCAGGGGATCCTCAAGGGACACTGAAGCTTTCTTT
CASRGSSRDTEAFF
>TRBV7-8|TRBJ1-4|NA|NA
TGTGCCAGCAGCTTAGAGCGTCAGCGTGGGGAAAAACTGTTTTTT
CASSLERQRGEKLFF
>TRBV4-3|TRBJ2-1|NA|NA
TGCGCCAGCAGCCAAGACTTCCTTGGCAATGAGCAGTTCTTC
CASSQDFLGNEQFF
>TRBV12-5|TRBJ1-1|NA|NA
TGTGCTAGTGGTTTGGGCCGGGAAATCCTTGAAGCTTTCTTT
CASGLGREILEAFF
>TRBV5-6|TRBJ2-5|NA|NA
TGTGCCAGCAGCCTTGGGGGGCCAATACCGGAGACCCAGTACTTC
CASSLGGPIPETQYF
>TRBV30|TRBJ1-4|NA|NA
TGTGCCTGGAGTGTACGCGGTAATGAAAAACTGTTTTTT
CAWSVRGNEKLFF
>TRBV11-2|TRBJ2-1|NA|NA
TGTGCCAGCCTCTCGGATGTCAATGAGCAGTTCTTC
CASLSDVNEQFF
>TRBV30|TRBJ1-4|TRBD1|NA
TGTGCCTGGAGTGTATCGACAGGGAAGGGGGAAAAACTGTTTTTT
CAWSVSTGKGEKLFF
>TRBV2|TRBJ2-3|NA|NA
TGTGCCGGGGGAGCGGACACAGATACGCAGTATTTT
CAGGADTDTQYF
>TRBV5-1|TRBJ2-1|NA|NA
TGCGCCAGCAGCTTGAGACAGAACTCCTACAATGAGCAGTTCTTC
CASSLRQNSYNEQFF
>TRBV7-9|TRBJ1-2|NA|NA
TGTGCCAGCAGAGGGGAAGGCTATGGCTACACCTTC
CASRGEGYGYTF
>TRBV9|TRBJ1-3|NA|NA
TGTGCCAGCAGCGTAGCGGGCTCTGGAAACACCATATATTTT
CASSVAGSGNTIYF
>TRBV6-5|TRBJ1-1|NA|NA
TGTGCCAGCAGTTACTCGATGGGGGGAGGGACTGAAGCTTTCTTT
CASSYSMGGGTEAFF
>TRBV6-5|TRBJ2-7|NA|NA
TGTGCCAGCAGTTACTCGGGGGGTTTGGTGTACGAGCAGTACTTC
CASSYSGGLVYEQYF
>TRBV19|TRBJ1-5|NA|NA
TGTGCCAGTAGTATAGATTCTAGCAATCAGCCCCAGCATTTT
CASSIDSSNQPQHF
>TRBV4-1|TRBJ2-7|NA|NA
TGCGCCAGCAGCCTCGAACAACTAGCCGCTCCCTACGAGCAGTACTTC
CASSLEQLAAPYEQYF
>TRBV30|TRBJ1-2|TRBD1|NA
TGTGCCTGGAGTCCCCCTTGGGACAGTGTCCCGTGGGGCTACACCTTC
CAWSPPWDSVPWGYTF
>TRBV7-9|TRBJ1-2|NA|once
TGTGCCAGCAGCTTAATCGGCAGGGGCGAAGCTAACTATGGCTACACCTTC
CASSLIGRGEANYGYTF
>TRBV30|TRBJ2-3|NA|NA
TGTGCCTGGAGTGTACGGGGTTCCCTCACAGATACGCAGTATTTT
CAWSVRGSLTDTQYF
>TRBV10-3|TRBJ1-2|NA|NA
TGTGCCATACGGGCCTATGGCTACACCTTC
CAIRAYGYTF
>TRBV19|TRBJ1-1|TRBD1|NA
TGTGCCAGTAGTGAACAGGGGATCACTGAAGCTTTCTTT
CASSEQGITEAFF
>TRBV6-6|TRBJ2-7|TRBD1|NA
TGTGCCAGCAGTCACACGACGGGACAGCGCTACGAGCAGTACTTC
CASSHTTGQRYEQYF
>TRBV29-1|TRBJ2-2|NA|few
TGCAGCGTCGAGCACGGGGAGCTGTTTTTT
CSVEHGELFF
>TRBV2|TRBJ1-5|TRBD1|NA
TGTGCCAGCAGTGAAGAGGGGGCGGGTCAGCCCCAGCATTTT
CASSEEGAGQPQHF
>TRBV10-3|TRBJ1-1|NA|NA
TGTGCCATCAGTGAGTCGGGGGGACCTGAAGCTTTCTTT
CAISESGGPEAFF